The 5 T cell receptor beta chains given below trace back to one sample, sequenced in a study of shared clonotypes between healthy human individuals. Sequenced by immunoSEQ multiplex PCR; TCRdb stores in-frame clones only, minus some. The top ten hold 10% to 15% of the sample, which has roughly 490,000 clones, about 82% seen once. The specimen was PBMCs. The receptors come from a woman between 40 and 55 years old in good health. Some clones in this sample may be carry-over from other donors' samples.

The chain links TRBV7-2 to TRBJ2-5; 8 bases are a match to TRBD2. V lost 1 base, J lost 3 bases, and 1 base stayed unmatched. The CDR3 is made up of 14 amino acids. CDR1 SGHTA and CDR2 FQGNSA come from the germline V gene. Written as DNA, the CDR3 is TGTGCCAGCAGCTTAGAACTAGCGGAAGAGACCCAGTACTTC. It translates to CASSLELAEETQYF.

The chain recombines TRBV2 with TRBJ1-4; D is perhaps TRBD1 (6 bases). This CDR3 contains 18 residues. Trimming stripped 4 bases from V and 2 bases from J, with 20 bases between. Germline assignment: CDR1 SNHLY and CDR2 FYNNEI. The CDR3 protein is CASSGIPGRGQTNEKLFF. DNA for the CDR3: TGTGCCAGCAGTGGAATCCCGGGGCGGGGGCAGACTAATGAAAAACTGTTTTTT.

The gene calls are TRBV9 and TRBJ2-7; the D call may be TRBD1 or TRBD2 (5 bases each). This CDR3 is built from 15 residues. With 2 bases removed from V and 2 bases from J, the gap between germline ends came to 14 bases. Looked up from germline, CDR1 is SGDLS and CDR2 is YYNGEE. The DNA of the CDR3 is TGTGCCAGCAGCGTCGCCATCGGGGCGGCCTACGAGCAGTACTTC. Protein sequence: CASSVAIGAAYEQYF. The full variable domain, with the rest looked up from reference TRBV9 and TRBJ2-7, is DSGVTQTPKHLITATGQRVTLRCSPRSGDLSVYWYQQSLDQGLQFLIQYYNGEERAKGNILERFSAQQFPDLHSELNLSSLELGDSALYFCASSVAIGAAYEQYFGPGTRLTVT.

The chain is built from TRBV6-4 and TRBJ2-3; D unclear. Between the trimmed V and J ends, which lost 3 bases and 8 bases, there was a span of 9 bases. This CDR3 has 12 residues. Germline loops: CDR1 MRHNA, CDR2 SNTAGT. This CDR3 reads CASSELVATQYF. CDR3 coding DNA: TGTGCCAGCAGTGAGTTAGTAGCTACGCAGTATTTT.

The chain combines TRBV6-1 with TRBJ2-5; maybe TRBD1 (5 bases). The CDR3 is made up of 14 amino acids. CDR1 is MNHNS and CDR2 is SASEGT in the germline V gene. Trimming removed 6 bases from V and 5 bases from J, with 16 bases in between. In DNA, the CDR3 is TGTGCCAGCAGAACAGGCCCCTCGGGCGAGACCCAGTACTTC. It yields the protein CASRTGPSGETQYF.